The 24 T cell receptor beta chains below were found in one sample sequenced in a study of blood T cells in healthy people across ages. For the second PCR, which ran for 7 to 11 cycles, a sample-barcoded 5' primer and a J-beta primer mix were used. A single record per CDR3 protein comes from TCRdb applying MiXCR to the 5' RACE reads. The sample lists around 1,000,000 distinct CDR3 sequences; around 25% were seen once. The same data also went into a second study, on T cells of mothers and their children.

Sequenced input: blood. All receptors derive from a girl aged 2-15 years in good health.

This clonotype was detected only a few times. The rearrangement uses TRBV19 and TRBJ1-4; D is unresolved. V lost 3 bases and J lost 4, with 12 bases in between. Per the germline V gene, CDR1 is LNHDA and CDR2 is SQIVND (reference sequence). This CDR3 has 15 amino acids. CDR3 DNA: TGTGCCAGTAGTATGGCCGGGTCCTTTAATGAAAAACTGTTTTTT. Translated, it gives CASSMAGSFNEKLFF. Looking up the rest from reference TRBV19 and TRBJ1-4 gives the full variable domain: DGGITQSPKYLFRKEGQNVTLSCEQNLNHDAMYWYRQDPGQGLRLIYYSQIVNDFQKGDIAEGYSVSREKKESFPLTVTSAQKNPTAFYLCASSMAGSFNEKLFFGSGTQLSVL.

V gene TRBV6-6 combines with J gene TRBJ2-1; D unclear. Germline CDR1 reads MNHNY; CDR2 reads SVGAGI (reference sequence). V was cut by 6 bases and J by 9 bases, with 12 bases left in between. The CDR3 is made up of 12 amino acids. CDR3 amino acids: CASSSGPSEQFF. CDR3 bases: TGTGCCAGCAGCTCCGGTCCCAGTGAGCAGTTCTTC.

The chain combines TRBV28 with TRBJ2-1, with D hard to call. TRBJ2-7 matches the DNA end more closely, so the J call is doubtful. CDR1 is MDHEN, CDR2 SYDVKM, per germline. The length of the CDR3 is 13 residues. As DNA, the CDR3 is TGTGCCAGCAGTTCTAAACCTCTTGACGAGCAGTACTTC. It codes for CASSSKPLDEQYF.

This clonotype was recorded only once. The V and J genes are TRBV20-1 and TRBJ2-5, with TRBD2 matching over 8 bases. Near its end, the DNA agrees better with TRBJ2-7, so the J call may be wrong. CDR3 length: 16 residues. The germline V gene encodes CDR1 DFQATT and CDR2 SNEGSKA (reference sequence). The CDR3, as DNA: TGCAGTGCTAACCACGGCGAGCGGGGGTCCTTATACGAGCAGTACTTC. This gives the protein CSANHGERGSLYEQYF.

The chain employs TRBV10-2 and TRBJ1-2, with D uncertain. CDR3 length: 13 residues. V shed 5 bases and J shed 7 bases, with 14 bases lying between them. CDR1 and CDR2 (germline): WSHSY, SAAADI. The CDR3 here is CASSLLVVGGYTF. CDR3 DNA: TGCGCCAGCAGTCTCTTGGTGGTTGGTGGCTACACCTTC.

The chain combines TRBV4-3 with TRBJ1-1; D gene ambiguous. The germline V gene encodes CDR1 LGHNA and CDR2 YSLEER. Trimming shortened V by 1 base and J by 0 bases, and 12 bases separated the two germline ends. The CDR3 consists of 16 residues. CDR3 sequence (DNA): TGCGCCAGCAGCCAAGTAGGTAAAGGCATGAACACTGAAGCTTTCTTT. The encoded protein is CASSQVGKGMNTEAFF.

The chain couples TRBV20-1 to TRBJ1-1, with a possible D match to TRBD1 (5 bases). Germline CDR1 DFQATT, CDR2 SNEGSKA (reference sequence). This CDR3 region has 15 residues. The V and J ends lost 0 bases and 7 bases respectively, with 18 bases between them. The CDR3 sequence: CSARDLGMGEGEAFF. In nucleotides, the CDR3 is TGCAGTGCTAGAGATCTTGGAATGGGGGAAGGTGAAGCTTTCTTT.

The sample holds a few counts of this clonotype. The rearrangement joins TRBV12-3 or TRBV12-4 to TRBJ2-5; the D is unclear. The end of the DNA is better explained by TRBJ2-7, so the J call may be wrong. CDR3 length: 14 amino acids. CDR3 DNA sequence: TGTGCCAGCAGTTTAGCGAACGCCGCATACGAGCAGTACTTC. Encoded protein: CASSLANAAYEQYF.

To note about this clonotype: The junction departs from germline at one end; a sequencing error may be responsible. The chain combines TRBV4-1 with TRBJ2-7; tentatively, D is TRBD1 (5 bases). Germline V CDR1 and CDR2: MGHRA, YSYEKL. There are 14 residues in the CDR3. The CDR3 protein is CASSQGQSKYEQCF. The CDR3 DNA follows: TGCGCCAGCAGCCAAGGACAGTCTAAGTACGAGCAGTGCTTC.

A few counts support this clonotype. The gene calls are TRBV19 and TRBJ2-1, with a weak D call TRBD1 (6 bases). The DNA end is a closer match to TRBJ2-7, so the J assignment may be wrong. Germline assignment: CDR1 LNHDA and CDR2 SQIVND (reference sequence). There are 14 residues in the CDR3. CDR3 sequence: CASSMRTEPYEQYF. The CDR3 nucleotides read TGTGCCAGTAGTATGAGGACAGAACCCTACGAGCAGTACTTC.

The chain recombines TRBV20-1 with TRBJ2-7; TRBD2 is a possible D gene (6 bases). Germline assignment: CDR1 DFQATT and CDR2 SNEGSKA (reference sequence). This CDR3 is built from 13 residues. The germline V and J ends were trimmed by 4 bases and 5 bases, with 15 bases remaining between them. DNA for the CDR3: TGCAGTGCTATTCATAGCGGACGTAACGAGCAGTACTTC. Translating gives CSAIHSGRNEQYF.

The J gene is TRBJ2-7, the V gene TRBV15; a weak D match, TRBD2 (5 bases). Looked up from germline, CDR1 is LNHNV and CDR2 is YYDKDF (reference sequence). The CDR3 has 19 residues. V was pared by 3 bases and J by 5 bases, with 29 bases between. CDR3 protein: CATSSSIIGDNPGIDEQYF. The CDR3 DNA sequence: TGTGCCACCAGCAGTTCCATTATAGGTGACAACCCGGGGATCGACGAGCAGTACTTC.

The chain is built from TRBV4-1 and TRBJ2-5; perhaps TRBD2 as D (5 bases). The DNA end favors TRBJ2-7, so the J call may be wrong. The germline gives CDR1 MGHRA, CDR2 YSYEKL. This CDR3 contains 14 residues. The CDR3 protein is CASSLGSYSYEQYF. The CDR3 coding sequence is TGCGCCAGCAGCCTAGGGAGTTATTCCTACGAGCAGTACTTC.

The V and J genes are TRBV6-6 and TRBJ2-5; the D gene is possibly TRBD1 (6 bases). CDR1 MNHNY and CDR2 SVGAGI come from the germline V gene (reference sequence). Trimming cost V 0 bases and J 3 bases, with 11 bases left between them. The CDR3 length is 15 residues. For the CDR3, the DNA is TGTGCCAGCAGTTACTCAGAGGGGGATGAAGAGACCCAGTACTTC. Residues: CASSYSEGDEETQYF.

This chain joins TRBV7-6 and TRBJ2-5; 8 nucleotides match TRBD1. V trimming: 5 bases; J trimming: 0 bases; junction bases outside the gene matches: 8. The CDR3 is 16 amino acids. Germline CDR1 reads SGHVS; CDR2 reads FNYEAQ. The CDR3, as DNA: TGTGCCAGCAGCCATTTAGCAGGGGGCTACCAAGAGACCCAGTACTTC. This encodes CASSHLAGGYQETQYF.

The genes are TRBV7-8 and TRBJ2-7; 9 bases agree with TRBD1. V lost 5 bases, J lost 3 bases, and 5 bases stayed unmatched. The length of the CDR3 is 14 residues. Germline V gene data show CDR1 as SGHVS and CDR2 as FQNEAQ. The CDR3 DNA is TGTGCCAGCAGCACGGGGACAGGGAACTACGAGCAGTACTTC. Translation gives CASSTGTGNYEQYF.

The chain employs TRBV24-1 and TRBJ2-5; D gene unclear. The CDR3 extends over 11 amino acids. Germline assignment: CDR1 KGHDR and CDR2 SFDVKD. V was trimmed by 1 base and J by 12 bases, leaving 8 bases between them. CDR3 DNA sequence: TGTGCCACCAGTGATTTACTGGCTAAGTACTTC. The encoded protein is CATSDLLAKYF.

Details on this clonotype: Relative to the germline gene, one junction end is altered; a read error may explain this. The rearrangement links TRBV12-3 or TRBV12-4 to TRBJ1-6; 7 nucleotides match TRBD1. CDR3 length: 15 amino acids. CDR3 residues: CASSSSGTVNSPLRF. CDR3 nucleotides: TGTGCCAGCAGTTCCTCCGGGACAGTAAATTCACCCCTCCGCTTT.

This clonotype was counted only a few times. The gene calls are TRBV29-1 and TRBJ2-1; weak D call: TRBD2 (6 bases). V was trimmed by 2 bases and J by 4 bases, leaving 12 bases between them. CDR3 length: 14 amino acids. Germline V gene sequence: CDR1 SQVTM, CDR2 ANQGSEA. The CDR3 reads CSVELARGYNEQFF. For the CDR3, the DNA is TGCAGCGTTGAACTAGCACGGGGGTACAATGAGCAGTTCTTC.

This chain uses TRBV29-1 with TRBJ2-2; D gene ambiguous. Germline CDR1 and CDR2: SQVTM and ANQGSEA. The CDR3 consists of 15 residues. Trimming removed 5 bases at V and 2 bases at J, with 15 bases between. CDR3 DNA: TGCAGCGTTACGTCGGGTTACACCAACACCGGGGAGCTGTTTTTT. It translates to CSVTSGYTNTGELFF.

About this clonotype itself: This could be a read error, since a much larger clone is one nucleotide away. This chain links TRBV4-1 with TRBJ2-6; D may be TRBD1 (5 bases). CDR1 is MGHRA and CDR2 is YSYEKL in the germline V gene. Trimming removed 1 base from V and 8 bases from J, with 15 bases in between. CDR3 size: 16 residues. The CDR3 DNA follows: TGCGCCAGCAGCCAAGGTCTATTAGCAGGGACCAACGTCCTGACTTTC. Translation gives CASSQGLLAGTNVLTF.

The CDR3: CSVVYQGRETQYF. The CDR3 region has the DNA TGCAGCGTTGTATATCAGGGCCGCGAGACCCAGTACTTC. This sequence joins TRBV29-1 and TRBJ2-5; D perhaps matches TRBD1 (5 bases). This CDR3 comprises 13 residues. V lost 4 bases, J lost 5 bases, and 14 bases lay in between. Germline V gene sequence: CDR1 SQVTM, CDR2 ANQGSEA.

This chain joins TRBV3-1 and TRBJ2-1, with D perhaps given as TRBD1 or TRBD2 (5 bases each). The germline gives CDR1 LGHDT, CDR2 YNNKEL (reference sequence). Trimming took off 3 bases at V and 8 bases at J, with 26 bases between the two ends. The CDR3 runs 18 residues. The CDR3 DNA is TGTGCCAGCAGCCAGGAAAGGGACCCAGTGAGCGTTGACGATGAGCAGTTCTTC. Translation: CASSQERDPVSVDDEQFF.

Only a few counts were recorded for this clonotype. A single base separates this from a much larger clone, so it may be a read error. The chain recombines TRBV7-2 with TRBJ2-5; D call uncertain. The length of the CDR3 is 13 residues. Germline loops: CDR1 SGHTA, CDR2 FQGNSA. V lost 4 bases, J lost 0 bases, and 6 bases lay in between. CDR3 amino acids: CASSSWDQETQYF. The DNA for the CDR3 is TGTGCCAGCAGCTCGTGGGACCAAGAGACCCAGTACTTC.